A selection of T cell receptor beta chains follows, all from one sample in a study of Ad26.COV2.S vaccination and SARS-CoV-2 variants. The method was immunoSEQ multiplex PCR; TCRdb's version includes in-frame clones alone and lacks a portion of them. This table has about 480,000 clones, roughly 89% appearing once. The input for sequencing was peripheral blood, taken in a trial of Ad26.COV2.S vaccine versus placebo. These receptor sequences come from a person aged 18 to 65 who received the Ad26.COV2.S COVID-19 vaccine or a placebo. Both conserved end residues are part of each CDR3. D genes are given only for firm matches. Size is omitted from some rows. Given values are once, few, many or a class for expanded clones.

TRBJ1-3,TRBV30,-,-,CAWTGALGNTIYF,TGTGCCTGGACAGGGGCTTTAGGAAACACCATATATTTT
TRBJ2-1,TRBV11-3,-,-,CASSSGTGNEQFF,TGTGCCAGCAGCTCCGGGACGGGCAATGAGCAGTTCTTC
TRBJ2-1,TRBV18,-,-,CASSLSYGSNEQFF,TGTGCCAGCTCACTATCGTATGGGTCCAATGAGCAGTTCTTC
TRBJ2-1,TRBV3-1/TRBV3-2,-,TRBD2,CASSHGNSGSSYNEQFF,TGTGCCAGCAGCCATGGAAATAGCGGGAGCTCCTACAATGAGCAGTTCTTC
TRBJ2-1,TRBV4-1,-,TRBD2,CASSQALRLAGKGNEQFF,TGCGCCAGCAGCCAAGCTTTAAGACTAGCGGGAAAGGGGAATGAGCAGTTCTTC
TRBJ2-7,TRBV18,once,TRBD2,CASSPRAGVDEQYF,TGTGCCAGCTCCCCCAGGGCGGGAGTCGACGAGCAGTACTTC
TRBJ1-5,TRBV27,once,-,CASSLSGRNSNQPQHF,TGTGCCAGCAGTTTATCGGGGCGGAATAGCAATCAGCCCCAGCATTTT
TRBJ1-2,TRBV6-5,-,TRBD1,CASSRDRNYGYTF,TGTGCCAGCAGTAGGGACAGAAACTATGGCTACACCTTC
TRBJ1-5,TRBV28,-,TRBD1,CASSFGGQGRQPQHF,TGTGCCAGCAGTTTTGGTGGACAGGGGAGGCAGCCCCAGCATTTT
TRBJ2-5,TRBV4-3,-,TRBD2,CASSQGGRGAGEETQYF,TGCGCCAGCAGCCAAGGCGGGCGGGGGGCCGGAGAAGAGACCCAGTACTTC
TRBJ2-6,TRBV5-1,once,TRBD2,CASRIWGGSSGANVLTF,TGCGCCAGCAGAATTTGGGGGGGTTCCTCTGGGGCCAACGTCCTGACTTTC
TRBJ2-1,TRBV11-2,-,-,CASSLEGPLDEQFF,TGTGCCAGCAGCTTAGAGGGCCCTTTGGATGAGCAGTTCTTC
TRBJ2-3,TRBV2,-,-,CASSLTGVVTDTQYF,TGTGCCAGCAGTCTCACGGGAGTGGTCACAGATACGCAGTATTTT
TRBJ2-1,TRBV4-3,-,-,CASSQDNQGSWPYNEQFF,TGCGCCAGCAGCCAAGATAATCAGGGGAGTTGGCCCTACAATGAGCAGTTCTTC
TRBJ1-1,TRBV3-1/TRBV3-2,once,TRBD1,CASSQGGTGEAFF,TGTGCCAGCAGCCAAGGTGGGACAGGGGAAGCTTTCTTT
TRBJ1-3,TRBV9,-,TRBD1,CASSVTGFSAGNTIYF,TGTGCCAGCAGCGTGACAGGGTTTTCTGCTGGAAACACCATATATTTT
TRBJ1-2,TRBV7-8,-,TRBD1,CASSLGQGARTFSGYTF,TGTGCCAGCAGCTTAGGACAGGGGGCTAGGACCTTCTCTGGCTACACCTTC
TRBJ2-1,TRBV4-1,-,TRBD2,CASSQDPLASGRLYNEQFF,TGCGCCAGCAGCCAAGATCCGCTAGCGAGCGGGAGGTTGTACAATGAGCAGTTCTTC
TRBJ1-2,TRBV5-1,once,TRBD1,CASSYPGQGTHGYTF,TGCGCCAGCAGCTACCCGGGACAGGGAACGCATGGCTACACCTTC
TRBJ2-7,TRBV11-3,-,-,CASSLGRMGEQYF,TGTGCCAGCAGCTTGGGCAGAATGGGCGAGCAGTACTTC
TRBJ2-5,TRBV11-2,-,TRBD2,CASSPGTSVETQYF,TGTGCCAGCAGCCCCGGGACTAGCGTGGAGACCCAGTACTTC
TRBJ2-1,TRBV5-6,-,-,CASSLGEGEQFF,TGTGCCAGCAGCTTAGGGGAAGGTGAGCAGTTCTTC
TRBJ2-3,TRBV6-1,-,-,CASSDQGRRSTDTQYF,TGTGCCAGCAGTGATCAGGGGCGAAGGAGCACAGATACGCAGTATTTT
TRBJ2-1,TRBV4-1,-,TRBD2,CASSQASGSIYEQFF,TGCGCCAGCAGCCAAGCTAGCGGGAGTATCTATGAGCAGTTCTTC
TRBJ2-5,TRBV11-1,-,TRBD1,CASSKWTGVAETQYF,TGTGCCAGCAGCAAATGGACAGGGGTGGCGGAGACCCAGTACTTC
TRBJ2-7,TRBV5-1,-,-,CASSLVIGADEQYF,TGCGCCAGCAGCCTGGTGATAGGGGCGGACGAGCAGTACTTC
TRBJ2-5,TRBV6-5,-,-,CASSGYWRETQYF,TGTGCCAGCAGCGGTTACTGGAGAGAGACCCAGTACTTC
TRBJ2-7,TRBV14,-,-,CASSQGYRSEQYF,TGTGCCAGCAGCCAGGGGTACAGAAGCGAGCAGTACTTC
TRBJ2-1,TRBV7-6,-,-,CASSRFGGEQFF,TGTGCCAGCAGCAGATTCGGGGGTGAGCAGTTCTTC
TRBJ1-4,TRBV5-6,-,-,CASSYGERALNEKLFF,TGTGCCAGCAGCTATGGGGAAAGGGCCCTTAATGAAAAACTGTTTTTT
TRBJ2-2,TRBV4-2,-,-,CASSLHPNTGELFF,TGTGCCAGCAGCCTACACCCGAACACCGGGGAGCTGTTTTTT